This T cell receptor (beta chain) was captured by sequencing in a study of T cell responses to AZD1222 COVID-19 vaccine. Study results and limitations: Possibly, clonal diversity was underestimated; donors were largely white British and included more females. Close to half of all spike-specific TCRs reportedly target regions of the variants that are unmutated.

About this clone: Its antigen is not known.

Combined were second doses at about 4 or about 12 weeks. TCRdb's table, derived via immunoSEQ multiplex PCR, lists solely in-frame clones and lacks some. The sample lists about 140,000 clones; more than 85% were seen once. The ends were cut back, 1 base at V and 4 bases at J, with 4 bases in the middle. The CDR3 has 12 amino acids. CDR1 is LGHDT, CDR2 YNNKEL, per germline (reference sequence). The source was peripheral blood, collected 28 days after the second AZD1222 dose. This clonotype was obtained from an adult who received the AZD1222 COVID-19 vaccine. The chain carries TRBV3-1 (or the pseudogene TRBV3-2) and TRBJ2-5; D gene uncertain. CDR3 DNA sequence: TGTGCCAGCAGCCAAGTGAGAGAGACCCAGTACTTC. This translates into CASSQVRETQYF.